This T cell receptor beta chain is drawn from a study of blood T cell repertoires in COVID-19. Study-level information: The United States, Italy and Spain supplied acute and convalescent COVID-19 samples.

Per the authors' pipeline: Reference gene primer amplification gave nucleated cell count estimates. Clones were sequenced by immunoSEQ multiplex PCR, and TCRdb holds only the in-frame ones, with some missing. V, J and clone size derive from that table, while D and trimming were established from the DNA sequence. The table has roughly 500,000 clones, around 85% seen once. Those who participated ranged in age from roughly 18 to 95 years and resided in some 24 US areas. Trimming removed 4 bases at V and 5 bases at J, with 13 bases between. Per the germline V gene, CDR1 is SGHAT and CDR2 is FQNNGV. The CDR3 consists of 14 residues.

This receptor was identified in a woman aged 60-75 years who had recovered from COVID-19. V is TRBV11-2 and J is TRBJ2-3; tentatively, D is TRBD1 (6 bases). The specimen was PBMCs or T cells enriched from blood (not recorded which). The CDR3 DNA sequence: TGTGCCAGCAGCTCCAGGGGCGTAGGAGATACGCAGTATTTT. Translated: CASSSRGVGDTQYF.